This T cell receptor beta chain was found in a study of identical twins. The study, taken as a whole, reports: Model-predicted out-of-frame TCR alpha sharing fell below observed values in monozygotic twins. Within twin pairs, the out-of-frame alpha sequences they shared showed excess low generation probability.

Donors were all healthy Caucasians. Each cDNA held unique molecular identifiers, and template switching gave it a universal primer site. One entry per CDR3 protein results from TCRdb running MiXCR on the 5' RACE reads. The sample shows under 350,000 distinct CDR3 sequences, more than 8% of them seen only once. This clonotype was recorded at least ten times. Its antigen remains unidentified. Germline V CDR1 and CDR2: DFQATT, SNEGSKA (reference sequence). V gave up 3 bases and J gave up 3 bases, with 14 bases separating them. The CDR3 is 15 amino acids. These data were also reused for a study on yellow fever vaccine responses in identical twins.

The chain uses TRBV20-1 and TRBJ2-2, with D unclear. The sequenced material came from CD8+ T cells sorted from blood. This clonotype was obtained from a woman between 18 and 29 years old in good health. The CDR3 is CSASELSTDTGELFF. As DNA, the CDR3 is TGCAGTGCTAGTGAACTTTCGACGGACACCGGGGAGCTGTTTTTT.